This record looks at one T cell receptor beta chain sequence and its context. The antigen is unknown. Assay: immunoSEQ multiplex PCR; the TCRdb copy retains only in-frame clones and omits some. The sample carries roughly 45,000 clones, 85% to 90% recorded once. Looked up from germline, CDR1 is SQVTM and CDR2 is ANQGSEA. The CDR3 totals 13 residues. Trimming pared 4 bases from V and 0 bases from J, leaving 10 bases between. This entry is derived from a study of lymphopenia after photon versus proton radiotherapy. General study findings and limits: After the lymphocyte nadir, photon-treated repertoires showed oligoclonal expansion, especially of CD8+ Temra cells. Relative stability marked proton patients; photon patients lost diversity and naive cells. Only patients who died were analyzed for survival; proton advantage is unproven. In patients who died, overall survival fell as post-nadir TCR diversity dropped more.

This clonotype was obtained from a middle-aged man with gastric cancer. The sample here was peripheral blood, taken from a patient treated with photon-based radiotherapy. V gene TRBV29-1 combines with J gene TRBJ2-7, with D perhaps matching TRBD1 (6 bases). The CDR3 loop reads CSVGDTRSYEQYF. The CDR3, as DNA: TGCAGCGTTGGGGACACTCGCTCCTACGAGCAGTACTTC.